The 17 T cell receptor beta chains given below trace back to one sample, sequenced in a study of early T cells in non-severe SARS-CoV-2 infection. TCRdb processed the 5' RACE reads anew with MiXCR; each CDR3 protein has one entry. The profile shows tens of thousands of distinct CDR3 sequences, 4.4% of them singletons. Sample: whole blood. These receptors came from an adult who was a healthcare worker with PCR-confirmed SARS-CoV-2 infection or an uninfected control (not recorded which).

This clonotype has a count of ten or more. The CDR3 region is CASSQQGTKNIQYF. The CDR3 region has the DNA TGTGCCAGCAGTCAACAGGGAACCAAAAACATTCAGTACTTC. The V and J genes are TRBV2 and TRBJ2-4; tentative D call: TRBD1 (6 bases). Per the germline V gene, CDR1 is SNHLY and CDR2 is FYNNEI. The CDR3 spans 14 residues. The V end was cut by 5 bases, the J end by 2 bases, with 10 bases between.

This clonotype has a count of ten or more. The V call is TRBV6-2 or TRBV6-3, the J call TRBJ2-1; TRBD2 matches at 7 bases. Germline loops: CDR1 MNHEY, CDR2 SVGEGT. This CDR3 is built from 15 residues. V was pared by 7 bases and J by 5 bases, with 11 bases of the junction left unmatched. Here the CDR3 DNA reads TGTGCCAGCATCGATCCAACTAGCGACAACAATGAGCAGTTCTTC. Its protein product is CASIDPTSDNNEQFF.

Many counts were recorded for this clonotype. This rearrangement joins TRBV20-1 to TRBJ2-1; no firm D call. The ends were cut back, 6 bases at V and 3 bases at J, with 18 bases in the middle. The CDR3 loop spans 15 amino acids. Germline V gene lookup returns CDR1 DFQATT and CDR2 SNEGSKA (reference sequence). The CDR3 sequence is CSALTDLVVYNEQFF. The CDR3 DNA sequence: TGCAGTGCGCTAACAGATCTCGTCGTCTACAATGAGCAGTTCTTC.

This clonotype showed up just a few times. This chain connects TRBV7-2 to TRBJ2-5; 11 bases agree with TRBD2. The V gene end was trimmed by 5 bases and the J gene end by 5 bases; junction bases not matched to a gene: 16. Germline-derived CDR1 and CDR2 are SGHTA and FQGNSA. The CDR3 runs to 18 residues. CDR3 sequence: CASSLSSRLAGRGETQYF. The CDR3 bases are TGTGCCAGCAGCCTATCCAGTCGACTAGCGGGAAGGGGTGAGACCCAGTACTTC.

This clonotype was counted at least ten times. V is TRBV28 and J is TRBJ2-5, with D possibly matching TRBD2 (6 bases). The germline V gene has CDR1 MDHEN and CDR2 SYDVKM. The CDR3 extends over 12 amino acids. V shed 5 bases and J shed 4 bases, with 8 bases lying between them. CDR3: CASSELAETQYF. The CDR3 DNA reads TGTGCCAGCAGTGAACTAGCAGAGACCCAGTACTTC.

This clonotype showed up many times. The CDR3 sequence is CASSEGSGPLRGEQYV. The CDR3 coding sequence is TGCGCCAGCAGTGAGGGGTCAGGACCTCTTAGGGGCGAGCAGTACGTC. J is TRBJ2-7 and V is TRBV10-1; TRBD1 might be the D (5 bases). Trimming pared 2 bases from V and 6 bases from J, leaving 20 bases between. Germline V lookup: CDR1 WNHNN, CDR2 SYGVQD (reference sequence). This CDR3 has 16 amino acids.

V is TRBV2 and J is TRBJ2-1; tentatively, D is TRBD1 (6 bases). V was cut by 5 bases and J by 9 bases, with 11 bases left in between. The CDR3 consists of 12 residues. The germline CDR1 and CDR2 sequences are SNHLY and FYNNEI. The CDR3 sequence: CASSRDITEQFF. CDR3 DNA: TGTGCCAGCAGTAGGGACATTACTGAGCAGTTCTTC.

This chain joins TRBV7-6 and TRBJ2-1; 8 positions match TRBD1. CDR3 length: 16 amino acids. Germline CDR1 is SGHVS and CDR2 is FNYEAQ. J was trimmed by 0 bases and V by 10 bases; bases with no gene match: 11. The CDR3 nucleotides are TGTGCCACCGCAGGGGGCGCGTCGAGCTCCTACAATGAGCAGTTCTTC. This gives the protein CATAGGASSSYNEQFF. Based on the CDR3 plus reference TRBV7-6 and TRBJ2-1, the full variable domain is GAGVSQSPRYKVTKRGQDVALRCDPISGHVSLYWYRQALGQGPEFLTYFNYEAQQDKSGLPNDRFSAERPEGSISTLTIQRTEQRDSAMYRCATAGGASSSYNEQFFGPGTRLTVL.

This clonotype has ten or more counts. This rearrangement joins TRBV11-3 to TRBJ2-3; D possibly uses TRBD1 or TRBD2 (5 bases each). The CDR3 sequence is 16 residues long. V lost 5 bases, J lost 0 bases, and 15 bases lay in between. Germline V CDR1 and CDR2: SGHNT, YENEEA. The CDR3 protein is CASSRRDGPSTDTQYF. The CDR3, as DNA: TGTGCCAGCAGCCGCCGGGACGGCCCTAGCACAGATACGCAGTATTTT.

This clonotype showed up many times. The genes are TRBV6-2 or TRBV6-3 and TRBJ2-7; 8 positions agree with TRBD1. The CDR3 is 13 amino acids. Trimming took 7 bases from V and 3 from J; bases not matched to a gene: 5. The germline gives CDR1 MNHEY, CDR2 SVGEGT. CDR3 region: CASTRGQGYEQYF. For the CDR3, the DNA is TGTGCCAGCACCCGAGGACAGGGCTACGAGCAGTACTTC.

There are a few counts of this clonotype. The rearrangement uses TRBV29-1 and TRBJ2-2, with D possibly matching TRBD1 (6 bases). CDR1 is SQVTM and CDR2 is ANQGSEA in the germline V gene. V was trimmed by 6 bases and J by 6 bases, leaving 11 bases between them. CDR3 length: 12 residues. The chain's CDR3 is CSVIEGAGELFF. CDR3 coding DNA: TGCAGCGTAATCGAGGGGGCCGGGGAGCTGTTTTTT.

This clonotype came up many times. This chain connects TRBV24-1 to TRBJ2-1, with TRBD2 matching 9 bases. This CDR3 comprises 16 residues. Trimming cost V 3 bases and J 9 bases; bases outside gene matches: 11. Germline CDR1 is KGHDR and CDR2 is SFDVKD. Here the CDR3 DNA reads TGTGCCACCAGTGATGCCCCCGGGACTAGCAGAACTGAGCAGTTCTTC. Residues: CATSDAPGTSRTEQFF.

In its sample, this clonotype was seen many times. The genes are TRBV5-6 and TRBJ2-7; tentatively, D is TRBD1 (6 bases). CDR3 length: 11 residues. Germline V gene lookup returns CDR1 SGHDT and CDR2 YYEEEE. Trimming took 6 bases from V and 10 from J, leaving 14 bases between them. CDR3 sequence: CASTHRGHQYF. Here the CDR3 DNA reads TGTGCCAGCACCCATCGGGGACATCAGTACTTC.

The V and J genes are TRBV11-2 and TRBJ2-3; D not resolved. V was pared by 0 bases and J by 4 bases, with 5 bases between. The CDR3 is made up of 13 amino acids. Germline values: CDR1 SGHAT, CDR2 FQNNGV. The CDR3 nucleotides are TGTGCCAGCAGCTTAGAGCGATCAGATACGCAGTATTTT. It specifies CASSLERSDTQYF.

This clonotype ranks as medium-sized. The chain couples TRBV24-1 to TRBJ2-3; maybe TRBD2 (6 bases). V was cut by 0 bases and J by 6 bases, with 15 bases left in between. The CDR3 has 16 amino acids. The germline V gene encodes CDR1 KGHDR and CDR2 SFDVKD. CDR3 bases: TGTGCCACCAGTGATTTGCAAGGCGGGATGGTGGATACGCAGTATTTT. Protein: CATSDLQGGMVDTQYF.

The chain recombines TRBV5-1 with TRBJ2-7, with D possibly being TRBD2 (7 bases). There are 17 residues in the CDR3. Germline V gene data show CDR1 as SGHRS and CDR2 as YFSETQ. The germline V and J ends were trimmed by 4 bases and 2 bases, with 22 bases remaining between them. CDR3 sequence reads: CASSPRPRGGTPYEQYF. The CDR3 DNA sequence: TGCGCCAGCAGCCCTCGACCAAGGGGGGGAACCCCCTACGAGCAGTACTTC.

This clonotype was detected many times. The J gene is TRBJ1-1, the V gene TRBV13, with D maybe TRBD1 (5 bases). Trimming stripped 2 bases from V and 1 base from J, with 17 bases between. Germline V gene sequence: CDR1 PRHDT, CDR2 FYEKMQ (reference sequence). The CDR3 extends over 17 amino acids. CDR3 residues: CASSLMAGMNGNTEAFF. The CDR3 DNA reads TGTGCCAGCAGCTTAATGGCAGGGATGAATGGGAACACTGAAGCTTTCTTT.